One and the same sample provided the 30 T cell receptor beta chains below, sequenced in a study of blood T cell repertoires in COVID-19. Data came from immunoSEQ multiplex PCR; TCRdb stores just in-frame clones and leaves some out. Among 400,000 or so clones listed, 75% to 90% were seen once. The sequenced sample consisted of PBMCs or T cells enriched from blood (not recorded which). The receptors stem from a man aged 25-45 years who had recovered from COVID-19.

This sequence joins TRBV27 and TRBJ2-7; 8 bases are shared with TRBD1. This CDR3 has 14 amino acids. In germline, CDR1 is MNHEY, CDR2 SMNVEV (reference sequence). V shed 5 bases and J 4 bases; nucleotides not matched to a gene: 7. The CDR3 coding sequence is TGTGCCAGCAGTCCGGGACAGGAAATTTACGAGCAGTACTTC. It yields the protein CASSPGQEIYEQYF.

The J gene is TRBJ2-7, the V gene TRBV6-1, with unresolved D. Germline loops: CDR1 MNHNS, CDR2 SASEGT. CDR3 length: 16 amino acids. The V end lost 2 bases, the J end lost 3 bases, and 17 bases lay between the germline ends. As DNA, the CDR3 is TGTGCCAGCAGTGAACGAAATCGCAGACTTAACTACGAGCAGTACTTC. Amino acid sequence: CASSERNRRLNYEQYF.

The chain employs TRBV9 and TRBJ2-1; 8 nucleotides agree with TRBD2. There are 18 residues in the CDR3. Germline CDR1 is SGDLS and CDR2 is YYNGEE. Losses at the gene ends were 0 bases for V and 4 bases for J; bases not matched to a gene: 12. This CDR3 is CASSVGEGGLGKYNEQFF. The DNA of the CDR3 is TGTGCCAGCAGCGTAGGCGAGGGGGGACTAGGAAAATACAATGAGCAGTTCTTC.

V gene TRBV4-1 combines with J gene TRBJ1-6, with TRBD1 matching over 7 bases. V was pared by 4 bases and J by 9 bases, with 18 bases of the junction left unmatched. Germline V CDR1 and CDR2: MGHRA, YSYEKL. This CDR3 is built from 18 residues. CDR3 sequence (DNA): TGCGCCAGCAGCCTTTATCAGCACAGGGGATCAGAAAGTTCACCCCTCCACTTT. This codes for CASSLYQHRGSESSPLHF.

The J gene is TRBJ2-7, the V gene TRBV9; 11 nucleotides match TRBD2. The germline V gene has CDR1 SGDLS and CDR2 YYNGEE. The CDR3 has 15 residues. J lost 3 bases, V lost 3 bases, and 5 bases had no gene match. The chain's CDR3 is CASSAGTSGFYEQYF. The CDR3 DNA reads TGTGCCAGCAGCGCCGGGACTAGCGGTTTCTACGAGCAGTACTTC.

The genes are TRBV7-8 and TRBJ2-7; 7 bases match TRBD2. The trim removed 0 bases at V and 3 bases at J, leaving 5 bases unmatched. This CDR3 region has 15 residues. Germline assignment: CDR1 SGHVS and CDR2 FQNEAQ. In DNA, the CDR3 is TGTGCCAGCAGCTTAGCGCGGGGGAGAGGCTACGAGCAGTACTTC. This gives the protein CASSLARGRGYEQYF.

V gene TRBV11-2 combines with J gene TRBJ2-1; D may be TRBD2 (5 bases). V shed 0 bases and J shed 2 bases, with 11 bases lying between them. The germline CDR1 and CDR2 sequences are SGHAT and FQNNGV. The CDR3 loop spans 16 amino acids. Written as DNA, the CDR3 is TGTGCCAGCAGCTTAGAGGCCGGGATAGCCTACAATGAGCAGTTCTTC. Protein sequence: CASSLEAGIAYNEQFF.

The chain joins TRBV14 to TRBJ2-1; 8 nucleotides agree with TRBD2. In germline, CDR1 is SGHDN, CDR2 FVKESK. The CDR3 loop spans 15 amino acids. After removal of 3 bases from V and 8 bases from J, the junction contained 9 bases not matched to a gene. CDR3 amino acids: CASSHWGTSWYEQFF. CDR3 nucleotide sequence: TGTGCCAGCAGCCATTGGGGGACTAGTTGGTATGAGCAGTTCTTC.

This sequence joins TRBV5-6 and TRBJ1-4; D is uncertain. CDR1 is SGHDT, CDR2 YYEEEE, per germline. The germline V and J ends were trimmed by 2 bases and 8 bases, with 13 bases remaining between them. This CDR3 region has 14 residues. CDR3 DNA: TGTGCCAGCAGCTTAATCATAGAGTCGGAAAAACTGTTTTTT. Translation: CASSLIIESEKLFF. The entire variable domain, with the rest obtained from reference TRBV5-6 and TRBJ1-4, is as follows: DAGVTQSPTHLIKTRGQQVTLRCSPKSGHDTVSWYQQALGQGPQFIFQYYEEEERQRGNFPDRFSGHQFPNYSSELNVNALLLGDSALYLCASSLIIESEKLFFGSGTQLSVL.

V usage is TRBV7-4 and J usage is TRBJ2-7; D perhaps matches TRBD1 (6 bases). The CDR3 length is 14 residues. CDR1 is SGHVT, CDR2 SQSDAQ, per germline. V dropped 3 bases and J dropped 2 bases, with 11 bases sitting between them. CDR3 coding DNA: TGTGCCAGCAGCTTCCGGGACAAACCCTACGAGCAGTACTTC. Residues: CASSFRDKPYEQYF.

J is TRBJ2-7 and V is TRBV3-1 (or the pseudogene TRBV3-2); D call uncertain. Germline assignment: CDR1 LGHDT and CDR2 YNNKEL (reference sequence). The CDR3 is 13 amino acids. V was trimmed by 0 bases and J by 6 bases, leaving 9 bases between them. CDR3 DNA sequence: TGTGCCAGCAGCCAAGATCCCCACTCCGAGCAGTACTTC. It codes for CASSQDPHSEQYF.

The chain is built from TRBV6-5 and TRBJ2-5; D is unresolved. The CDR3 is 13 residues long. Trimming took off 11 bases at V and 2 bases at J, with 15 bases between the two ends. CDR1 MNHEY and CDR2 SVGAGI come from the germline V gene. The CDR3 DNA follows: TGTGCCGCCGCGCCGACACCACAAGAGACCCAGTACTTC. This gives the protein CAAAPTPQETQYF.

The rearrangement uses TRBV28 and TRBJ2-7; possibly TRBD2 for D (6 bases). The germline CDR1 and CDR2 sequences are MDHEN and SYDVKM. There are 13 residues in the CDR3. The germline V and J ends were trimmed by 6 bases and 2 bases, with 11 bases remaining between them. CDR3 DNA sequence: TGTGCCAGCAGAGGGGAGGTTCCCTACGAGCAGTACTTC. Its protein product is CASRGEVPYEQYF.

J is TRBJ2-7 and V is TRBV27; D might be TRBD1 (6 bases). The CDR3 loop spans 13 amino acids. CDR1 MNHEY and CDR2 SMNVEV come from the germline V gene (reference sequence). V was cut by 6 bases and J by 4 bases, with 13 bases left in between. The CDR3 is CASSPGHPYEQYF. For the CDR3, the DNA is TGTGCCAGCAGCCCGGGACATCCATACGAGCAGTACTTC.

The chain carries TRBV12-3 or TRBV12-4 and TRBJ1-1; 8 nucleotides match TRBD1. This CDR3 is 13 amino acids long. V trimming: 5 bases; J trimming: 5 bases; junction bases outside the gene matches: 4. The CDR3 DNA follows: TGTGCCAGCAGTACGACAGGGGTGACTGAAGCTTTCTTT. This sequence encodes CASSTTGVTEAFF.

The chain has TRBV3-1 (or the pseudogene TRBV3-2) and TRBJ2-7; D remains ambiguous. This CDR3 spans 16 amino acids. The V and J ends lost 0 bases and 5 bases respectively, with 17 bases between them. Germline V gene data show CDR1 as LGHDT and CDR2 as YNNKEL (reference sequence). This CDR3 is CASSQDLGRLGDEQYF. In nucleotides, the CDR3 is TGTGCCAGCAGCCAAGATCTCGGTAGACTCGGCGACGAGCAGTACTTC.

The chain combines TRBV5-1 with TRBJ2-1; the match to TRBD2 covers 11 bases. Germline V CDR1 and CDR2: SGHRS, YFSETQ. CDR3 length: 17 amino acids. V trimming: 0 bases; J trimming: 4 bases; junction bases outside the gene matches: 6. The CDR3 is CASSLEVTSGKYNEQFF. CDR3 bases: TGCGCCAGCAGCTTGGAGGTGACTAGCGGGAAGTACAATGAGCAGTTCTTC.

The V gene is TRBV4-1, the J gene TRBJ2-2; D is undetermined. The CDR3 covers 15 residues. Looked up from germline, CDR1 is MGHRA and CDR2 is YSYEKL. V was cut by 1 base and J by 5 bases, with 11 bases left in between. Here the CDR3 reads CASSQVHYQTGELFF. DNA for the CDR3: TGCGCCAGCAGCCAAGTTCACTACCAAACCGGGGAGCTGTTTTTT.

The chain combines TRBV9 with TRBJ1-1; D is ambiguous. The ends were cut back, 0 bases at V and 2 bases at J, with 14 bases in the middle. This CDR3 has 16 amino acids. Germline-derived CDR1 and CDR2 are SGDLS and YYNGEE. The DNA of the CDR3 is TGTGCCAGCAGCGTAGGGTCCGCAAACATTAACACTGAAGCTTTCTTT. Its translation is CASSVGSANINTEAFF.

This clone appeared a few times. The rearrangement joins TRBV7-9 to TRBJ2-7; TRBD2 aligns across 8 bases. The CDR3 has 18 residues. Looked up from germline, CDR1 is SEHNR and CDR2 is FQNEAQ (reference sequence). V lost 4 bases and J lost 2; bases outside the gene matches: 16. CDR3 in DNA: TGTGCCAGCAGCTCCCCCCGGGGGGGAGCGGGGGACCCCTACGAGCAGTACTTC. This codes for CASSSPRGGAGDPYEQYF.

Note on this clone: The identical CDR3 is also encoded by other nucleotide sequences in the sample. The chain joins TRBV18 to TRBJ1-1, with unresolved D. Germline CDR1 KGHSH, CDR2 LQKENI. This CDR3 spans 12 amino acids. The V end was cut by 3 bases, the J end by 1 base, with 3 bases between. CDR3: CASSPQNTEAFF. CDR3 in DNA: TGTGCCAGCTCACCTCAGAACACTGAAGCTTTCTTT.

This chain uses TRBV3-1 (or the pseudogene TRBV3-2) with TRBJ2-3; 8 nucleotides align to TRBD2. The CDR3 loop spans 15 amino acids. V dropped 4 bases and J dropped 5; count of bases not matched to a gene: 8. From germline, CDR1 is LGHDT and CDR2 YNNKEL (reference sequence). As DNA, the CDR3 is TGTGCCAGCAGCCCGGGGGGGGGCCCCGGAGATACGCAGTATTTT. Its protein product is CASSPGGGPGDTQYF.

The rearrangement uses TRBV11-2 and TRBJ2-1, with TRBD2 matching over 8 bases. Trimming took 5 bases from V and 6 from J; bases not matched to a gene: 9. The germline gives CDR1 SGHAT, CDR2 FQNNGV. The length of the CDR3 is 15 residues. The CDR3 DNA reads TGTGCCAGCAGCCCCTTGGCGGGAGGCTTCAATGAGCAGTTCTTC. This sequence encodes CASSPLAGGFNEQFF.

The chain uses TRBV12-3 or TRBV12-4 and TRBJ1-6; TRBD1 agrees at 7 bases. V dropped 5 bases and J dropped 12; count of bases not matched to a gene: 1. The CDR3 is 11 residues long. The CDR3 here is CASSNRGPLHF. CDR3 in DNA: TGTGCCAGCAGTAACAGGGGACCCCTCCACTTT.

This CDR3 reads CASSFGTSHTNTGELFF. CDR3 nucleotides: TGTGCCAGCAGCTTTGGGACAAGCCACACCAACACCGGGGAGCTGTTTTTT. The rearrangement joins TRBV7-9 to TRBJ2-2; tentative D call: TRBD1 (6 bases). Trimming pared 3 bases from V and 2 bases from J, leaving 16 bases between. There are 17 residues in the CDR3. Per the germline V gene, CDR1 is SEHNR and CDR2 is FQNEAQ (reference sequence).

The chain combines TRBV18 with TRBJ2-1, with TRBD2 matching over 8 bases. The CDR3 has 15 amino acids. Looked up from germline, CDR1 is KGHSH and CDR2 is LQKENI. After removal of 4 bases from V and 2 bases from J, the junction contained 4 bases not matched to a gene. The CDR3 coding sequence is TGTGCCAGCTCACGGGGGACTAGAACCTACAATGAGCAGTTCTTC. This encodes CASSRGTRTYNEQFF.

The chain links TRBV2 to TRBJ1-4, with D maybe TRBD1 (6 bases). CDR1 SNHLY and CDR2 FYNNEI come from the germline V gene. The CDR3 totals 14 residues. V gave up 5 bases and J gave up 12 bases, with 19 bases separating them. CDR3 DNA sequence: TGTGCCAGCAGTCGCTCCGGACAGATTCCCGAACTGTTTTTT. It codes for CASSRSGQIPELFF.

The CDR3 DNA reads TGTGCCAGCAGTGAGGGACTCCTTAGGCTCGAGCAGTACTTC. Translating it yields CASSEGLLRLEQYF. This chain links TRBV2 with TRBJ2-7; tentatively, D is TRBD2 (6 bases). V shed 3 bases and J shed 6 bases, with 15 bases lying between them. CDR1 and CDR2 (germline): SNHLY, FYNNEI. This CDR3 is built from 14 residues.

The rearrangement joins TRBV6-5 to TRBJ1-5; D possibly corresponds to TRBD1 (6 bases). CDR3 size: 14 residues. Germline V gives CDR1 MNHEY, CDR2 SVGAGI. Trimming stripped 6 bases from V and 6 bases from J, with 15 bases between. CDR3 nucleotides: TGTGCCAGCAGAAGGGGGGGGCAGGGTCAGCCCCAGCATTTT. Residues: CASRRGGQGQPQHF.

The table lists this clone with a count of one. V usage is TRBV7-8 and J usage is TRBJ2-2; TRBD2 aligns across 7 bases. Germline V gene data show CDR1 as SGHVS and CDR2 as FQNEAQ. The junction had 3 bases not matched to a gene; V was cut back by 0 bases and J by 2 bases. This CDR3 is 16 amino acids long. The CDR3 nucleotides are TGTGCCAGCAGCTTAGCGTCTAGCGGAAACACCGGGGAGCTGTTTTTT. The encoded protein is CASSLASSGNTGELFF. Filled out from reference TRBV7-8 and TRBJ2-2, the complete variable domain reads GAGVSQSPRYKVAKRGQDVALRCDPISGHVSLFWYQQALGQGPEFLTYFQNEAQLDKSGLPSDRFFAERPEGSVSTLKIQRTQQEDSAVYLCASSLASSGNTGELFFGEGSRLTVL.